The rows below give T cell receptor beta chains drawn from one sample of a study of graft-versus-host responses after intestinal transplantation. These receptors have no known antigen. Method: immunoSEQ multiplex PCR; TCRdb's copy keeps in-frame clones and lacks some. Of approximately 75,000 clones in the sample, around 96% are singletons; the top ten hold about 0.53%. The sequenced sample was unstimulated CD8+ T cells sorted from spleen or lymph node cells, obtained before intestinal transplant. The source of these receptors is a human donor who received an intestinal transplant. Each CDR3 is given with its conserved first and last residue. A D gene is named only where the DNA matches it firmly. The size field is filled for only some rows; it gives once, few, many or a size class.

size	D	V	J	CDR3	DNA
-	-	TRBV7-9	TRBJ1-2	CAERGGIDYGYTF	TGTGCAGAAAGAGGGGGTATCGACTATGGCTACACCTTC
-	-	TRBV28	TRBJ2-7	CASSLSPSPSSEQYF	TGTGCCAGCAGTTTATCCCCTAGCCCCTCCTCCGAGCAGTACTTC
-	TRBD2	TRBV27	TRBJ2-1	CASSYPSGANNEQFF	TGTGCCAGCAGTTACCCTAGCGGGGCAAACAATGAGCAGTTCTTC
-	-	TRBV30	TRBJ1-5	CAWSEQSNQPQHF	TGTGCCTGGAGTGAACAGAGCAATCAGCCCCAGCATTTT
-	TRBD1	TRBV11-2	TRBJ2-1	CASSVMTGTVGDEQFF	TGTGCCAGCAGCGTAATGACAGGGACGGTCGGGGATGAGCAGTTCTTC
-	TRBD2	TRBV10-1	TRBJ2-3	CASSEDLAGYTDTQYF	TGCGCCAGCAGTGAGGATCTAGCGGGATACACAGATACGCAGTATTTT
once	-	TRBV19	TRBJ1-1	CASTTSPNTEAFF	TGTGCCAGTACAACTTCACCGAACACTGAAGCTTTCTTT
-	-	TRBV18	TRBJ2-1	CASSDEDNEQFF	TGTGCCAGCTCCGACGAAGACAATGAGCAGTTCTTC
-	TRBD1	TRBV27	TRBJ2-3	CASSLGQGTDTQYF	TGTGCCAGCAGTTTAGGACAGGGCACAGATACGCAGTATTTT
-	-	TRBV5-1	TRBJ1-1	CASTLTGQGGGTEAFF	TGCGCCAGCACTCTGACAGGTCAGGGAGGGGGGACTGAAGCTTTCTTT
-	-	TRBV27	TRBJ1-2	CASSGGQGYTF	TGTGCCAGCAGTGGGGGGCAGGGCTACACCTTC
-	-	TRBV14	TRBJ2-7	CASSQGSYEQYF	TGTGCCAGCAGCCAGGGCTCCTACGAGCAGTACTTC
-	TRBD1	TRBV6-6	TRBJ1-2	CATTGTGHSYGYTF	TGTGCCACCACCGGGACAGGGCATTCTTATGGCTACACCTTC
-	TRBD1	TRBV19	TRBJ2-4	CASSAVTGLAKNIQYF	TGTGCCAGTAGTGCGGTGACAGGGCTAGCCAAAAACATTCAGTACTTC
-	-	TRBV5-1	TRBJ2-7	CASSIPGLLGEQYF	TGCGCCAGCAGTATTCCGGGTCTCCTTGGCGAGCAGTACTTC
-	TRBD1	TRBV7-2	TRBJ2-7	CASSYGTGGPYEQYF	TGTGCCAGCAGCTATGGGACAGGGGGGCCCTACGAGCAGTACTTC
-	-	TRBV6-6	TRBJ1-1	CASSPGLDEAFF	TGTGCCAGCAGCCCCGGTTTGGATGAAGCTTTCTTT
-	TRBD1	TRBV4-1	TRBJ1-5	CASSPGGQGTNQPQHF	TGCGCCAGCAGCCCCGGAGGACAGGGGACCAATCAGCCCCAGCATTTT
-	-	TRBV20-1	TRBJ1-4	CSARESRVDFF	TGCAGTGCTAGAGAAAGCAGGGTCGACTTTTTT
-	-	TRBV21-1	TRBJ2-7	CASSKGLAGEEQYF	TGTGCCAGCAGCAAGGGACTAGCGGGGGAGGAGCAGTACTTC
-	-	TRBV7-8	TRBJ1-1	CASSSPRMGPPEAFF	TGTGCCAGCAGCTCTCCCCGAATGGGACCGCCTGAAGCTTTCTTT
-	-	TRBV7-9	TRBJ1-1	CASSFEGPNAAFF	TGTGCCAGCAGCTTTGAAGGGCCGAACGCAGCTTTCTTT
-	-	TRBV27	TRBJ1-2	CASRSPGDGYTF	TGTGCCAGCAGAAGCCCAGGGGATGGCTACACCTTC
-	TRBD1	TRBV5-1	TRBJ2-3	CASIDRGGTDTQYF	TGCGCCAGCATCGACAGGGGAGGCACAGATACGCAGTATTTT
-	-	TRBV23-1	TRBJ1-2	CASSGNPNYGYTF	TGCGCCAGCAGTGGAAACCCCAACTATGGCTACACCTTC
-	TRBD1	TRBV10-3	TRBJ2-1	CAISDSAGGYNEQFF	TGTGCCATCAGTGATTCGGCAGGGGGCTACAATGAGCAGTTCTTC
-	-	TRBV2	TRBJ1-1	CASTAGREAFF	TGTGCCAGCACCGCGGGGAGGGAAGCTTTCTTT
-	-	TRBV5-4	TRBJ1-2	CASSLGLPPDGYTF	TGTGCCAGCAGCTTGGGGTTACCTCCGGATGGCTACACCTTC
once	TRBD2	TRBV9	TRBJ2-3	CASSDGTSGSAWGDTQYF	TGTGCCAGCAGCGACGGGACTAGCGGGAGCGCCTGGGGAGATACGCAGTATTTT
-	-	TRBV7-9	TRBJ1-5	CASSSTGTSNQPQHF	TGTGCCAGCAGCTCCACCGGGACCTCCAATCAGCCCCAGCATTTT
once	TRBD2	TRBV15	TRBJ2-3	CATMETSGRFTDTQYF	TGTGCCACCATGGAGACTAGCGGGAGGTTCACAGATACGCAGTATTTT
-	-	TRBV28	TRBJ1-5	CASRLWGETVPGGGSNQPQHF	TGTGCCAGCAGGTTGTGGGGGGAGACAGTCCCCGGGGGTGGTAGCAATCAGCCCCAGCATTTT
-	TRBD2	TRBV7-9	TRBJ2-1	CASSLETGLAVYNEQFF	TGTGCCAGCAGCTTGGAGACGGGACTAGCGGTCTACAATGAGCAGTTCTTC
-	-	TRBV28	TRBJ2-3	CASSLGARIDTQYF	TGTGCCAGCAGTTTAGGCGCACGGATAGATACGCAGTATTTT
once	TRBD2	TRBV13	TRBJ2-3	CASSAGLADTDTQYF	TGTGCCAGCAGCGCGGGACTAGCGGACACAGATACGCAGTATTTT
-	TRBD2	TRBV5-6	TRBJ2-7	CASSSQLAGGGGEQYF	TGTGCCAGCAGTTCCCAACTAGCGGGAGGGGGGGGCGAGCAGTACTTC
-	-	TRBV2	TRBJ2-1	CASSEAWEAYNEQFF	TGTGCCAGCAGTGAAGCCTGGGAGGCCTACAATGAGCAGTTCTTC
-	-	TRBV19	TRBJ2-3	CASSPTGLDTQYF	TGTGCCAGTAGCCCTACAGGGCTAGATACGCAGTATTTT
few	TRBD2	TRBV11-3	TRBJ2-1	CASSLGSGGEQFF	TGTGCCAGCAGCTTAGGTAGCGGGGGTGAGCAGTTCTTC
once	-	TRBV4-1	TRBJ1-4	CASMSRVDEKPFF	TGCGCCAGCATGTCCAGGGTCGATGAAAAACCGTTTTTT
-	-	TRBV6-4	TRBJ1-4	CASSFLPGDEKLFF	TGTGCCAGCAGTTTTCTTCCAGGGGACGAAAAACTGTTTTTT
few	-	TRBV7-9	TRBJ2-7	CASSLEGRGEDEQYF	TGTGCCAGCAGCTTAGAGGGCAGGGGAGAGGACGAGCAGTACTTC
-	-	TRBV28	TRBJ1-4	CASSSPRGTYEKLFF	TGTGCCAGCAGTTCCCCGCGGGGGACATATGAAAAACTGTTTTTT
-	-	TRBV13	TRBJ2-7	CASSRRGDNEQYF	TGTGCCAGCAGCCGCAGGGGGGACAACGAGCAGTACTTC
-	-	TRBV7-9	TRBJ2-1	CASSMAGRSEQFF	TGTGCCAGCAGCATGGCAGGGAGAAGTGAGCAGTTCTTC
-	TRBD1	TRBV27	TRBJ2-7	CASSTGVREQYF	TGTGCCAGCAGTACAGGGGTCCGCGAGCAGTACTTC
-	TRBD2	TRBV11-2	TRBJ2-2	CASSGTGLANTGELFF	TGTGCCAGCAGCGGCACGGGACTAGCGAACACCGGGGAGCTGTTTTTT
once	-	TRBV29-1	TRBJ1-2	CSVDSGVWYGYTF	TGCAGCGTTGACAGCGGGGTATGGTATGGCTACACCTTC